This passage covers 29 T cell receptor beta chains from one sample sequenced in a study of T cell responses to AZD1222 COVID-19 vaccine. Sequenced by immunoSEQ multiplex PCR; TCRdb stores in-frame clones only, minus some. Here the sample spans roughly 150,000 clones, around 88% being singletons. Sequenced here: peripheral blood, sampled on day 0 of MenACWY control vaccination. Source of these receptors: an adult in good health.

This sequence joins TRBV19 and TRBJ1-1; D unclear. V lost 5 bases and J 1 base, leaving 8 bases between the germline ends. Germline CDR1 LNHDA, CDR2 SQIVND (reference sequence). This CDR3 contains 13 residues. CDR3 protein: CASSDRGNTEAFF. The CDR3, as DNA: TGTGCCAGTAGTGATCGGGGGAACACTGAAGCTTTCTTT.

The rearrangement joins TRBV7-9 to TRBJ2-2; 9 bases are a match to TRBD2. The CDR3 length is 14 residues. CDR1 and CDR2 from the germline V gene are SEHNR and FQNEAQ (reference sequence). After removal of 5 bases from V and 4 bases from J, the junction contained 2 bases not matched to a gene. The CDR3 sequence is CASSRSGSTGELFF. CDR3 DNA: TGTGCCAGCAGCCGTAGCGGGAGCACCGGGGAGCTGTTTTTT. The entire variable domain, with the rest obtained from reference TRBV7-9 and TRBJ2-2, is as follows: DTGVSQNPRHKITKRGQNVTFRCDPISEHNRLYWYRQTLGQGPEFLTYFQNEAQLEKSRLLSDRFSAERPKGSFSTLEIQRTEQGDSAMYLCASSRSGSTGELFFGEGSRLTVL.

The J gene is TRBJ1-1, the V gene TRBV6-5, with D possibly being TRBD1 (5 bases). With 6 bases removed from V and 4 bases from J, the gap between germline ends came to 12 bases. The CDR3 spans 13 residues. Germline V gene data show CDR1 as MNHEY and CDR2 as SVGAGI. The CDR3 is CASRGPGGTEAFF. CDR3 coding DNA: TGTGCCAGCAGGGGCCCGGGGGGCACTGAAGCTTTCTTT.

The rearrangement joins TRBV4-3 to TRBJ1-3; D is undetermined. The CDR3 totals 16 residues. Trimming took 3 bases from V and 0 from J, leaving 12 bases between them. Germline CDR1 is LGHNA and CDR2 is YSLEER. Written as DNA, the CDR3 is TGCGCCAGCAGCCAGGACTCCTGGAGCTCTGGAAACACCATATATTTT. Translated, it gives CASSQDSWSSGNTIYF.

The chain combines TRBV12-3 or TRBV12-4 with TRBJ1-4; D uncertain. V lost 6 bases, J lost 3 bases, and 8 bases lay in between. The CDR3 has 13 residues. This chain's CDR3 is CASSPISNEKLFF. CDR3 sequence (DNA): TGTGCCAGCAGCCCCATATCTAATGAAAAACTGTTTTTT.

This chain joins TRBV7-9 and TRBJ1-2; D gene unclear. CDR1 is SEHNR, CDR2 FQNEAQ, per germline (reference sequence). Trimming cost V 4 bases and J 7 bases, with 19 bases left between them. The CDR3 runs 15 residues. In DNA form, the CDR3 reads TGTGCCAGCAGCTACGATTCTATTTGGACGGCTGGCTACACCTTC. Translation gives CASSYDSIWTAGYTF.

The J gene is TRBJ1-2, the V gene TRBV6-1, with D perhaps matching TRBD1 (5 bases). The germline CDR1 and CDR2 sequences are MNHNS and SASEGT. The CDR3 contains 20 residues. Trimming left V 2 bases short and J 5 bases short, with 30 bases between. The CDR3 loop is CASSEWGDERRGPETYGYTF. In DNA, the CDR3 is TGTGCCAGCAGTGAATGGGGGGATGAGAGACGCGGACCGGAAACTTATGGCTACACCTTC.

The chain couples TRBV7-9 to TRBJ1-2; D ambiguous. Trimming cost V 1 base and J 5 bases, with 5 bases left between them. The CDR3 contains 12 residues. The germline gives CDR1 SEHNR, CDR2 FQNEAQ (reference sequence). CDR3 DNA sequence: TGTGCCAGCAGCTTAGGGCAATATGGCTACACCTTC. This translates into CASSLGQYGYTF.

CDR3 residues: CASRFLRGEGADTQYF. In DNA, the CDR3 is TGTGCCAGTAGGTTCTTGCGGGGCGAGGGGGCAGATACGCAGTATTTT. The J gene is TRBJ2-3, the V gene TRBV19, with D perhaps being TRBD1 or TRBD2 (6 bases each). V lost 6 bases and J lost 4, with 20 bases in between. The CDR3 spans 16 residues. Germline CDR1 reads LNHDA; CDR2 reads SQIVND (reference sequence). Filled out from reference TRBV19 and TRBJ2-3, the complete variable domain reads DGGITQSPKYLFRKEGQNVTLSCEQNLNHDAMYWYRQDPGQGLRLIYYSQIVNDFQKGDIAEGYSVSREKKESFPLTVTSAQKNPTAFYLCASRFLRGEGADTQYFGPGTRLTVL.

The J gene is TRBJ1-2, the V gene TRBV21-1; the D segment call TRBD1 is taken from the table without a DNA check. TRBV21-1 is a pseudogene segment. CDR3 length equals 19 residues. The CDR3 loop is CASSKKQGQEPNSNYGYTF. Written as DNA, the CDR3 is TGTGCCAGCAGCAAAAAACAGGGACAGGAACCCAATAGTAACTATGGCTACACCTTC.

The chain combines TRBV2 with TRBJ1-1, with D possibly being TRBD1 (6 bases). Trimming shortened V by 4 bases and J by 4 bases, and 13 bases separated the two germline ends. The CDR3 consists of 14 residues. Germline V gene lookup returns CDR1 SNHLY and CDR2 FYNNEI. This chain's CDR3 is CASSGRTVSTEAFF. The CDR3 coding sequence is TGTGCCAGCAGTGGTCGGACAGTGAGCACTGAAGCTTTCTTT.

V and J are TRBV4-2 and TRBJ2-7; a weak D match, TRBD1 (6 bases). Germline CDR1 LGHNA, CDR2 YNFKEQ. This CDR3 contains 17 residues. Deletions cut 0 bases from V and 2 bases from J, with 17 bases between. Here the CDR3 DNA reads TGTGCCAGCAGCCAAGATCGAATTGGGGGCTTGACCTACGAGCAGTACTTC. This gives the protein CASSQDRIGGLTYEQYF.

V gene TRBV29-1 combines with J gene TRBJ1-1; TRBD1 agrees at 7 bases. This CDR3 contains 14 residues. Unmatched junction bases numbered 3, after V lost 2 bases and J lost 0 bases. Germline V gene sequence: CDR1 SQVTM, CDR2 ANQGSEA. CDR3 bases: TGCAGCGTTGAATACGGGACAGTGAACACTGAAGCTTTCTTT. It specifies CSVEYGTVNTEAFF.

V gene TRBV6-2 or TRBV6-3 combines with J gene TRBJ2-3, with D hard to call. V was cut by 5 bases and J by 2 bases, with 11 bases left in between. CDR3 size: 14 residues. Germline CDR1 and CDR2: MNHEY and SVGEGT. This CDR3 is CASSRRVPTDTQYF. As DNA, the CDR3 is TGTGCCAGCAGTCGCCGGGTCCCCACAGATACGCAGTATTTT.

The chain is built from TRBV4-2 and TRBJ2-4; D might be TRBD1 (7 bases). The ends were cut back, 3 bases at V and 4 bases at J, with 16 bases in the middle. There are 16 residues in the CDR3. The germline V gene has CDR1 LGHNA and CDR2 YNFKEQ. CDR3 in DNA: TGTGCCAGCAGCCATGGAGGGCAGGGGGATAAAAACATTCAGTACTTC. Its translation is CASSHGGQGDKNIQYF.

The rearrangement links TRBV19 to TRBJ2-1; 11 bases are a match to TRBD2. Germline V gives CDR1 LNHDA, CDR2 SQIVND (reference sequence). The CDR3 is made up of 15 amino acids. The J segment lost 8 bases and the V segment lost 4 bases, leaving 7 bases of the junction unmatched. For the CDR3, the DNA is TGTGCCAGTAGTAGCCAGCTAGCGGGAGGTTATGAGCAGTTCTTC. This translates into CASSSQLAGGYEQFF.

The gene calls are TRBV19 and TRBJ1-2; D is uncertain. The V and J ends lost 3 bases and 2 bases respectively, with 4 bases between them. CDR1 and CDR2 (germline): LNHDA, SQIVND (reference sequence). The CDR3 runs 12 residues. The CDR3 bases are TGTGCCAGTAGTATGCAGAACTATGGCTACACCTTC. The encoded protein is CASSMQNYGYTF.

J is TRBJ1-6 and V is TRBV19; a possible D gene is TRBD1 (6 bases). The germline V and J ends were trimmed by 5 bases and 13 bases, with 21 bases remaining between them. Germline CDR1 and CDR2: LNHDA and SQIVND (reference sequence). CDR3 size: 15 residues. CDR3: CASSLSEGGGFPLHF. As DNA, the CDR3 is TGTGCCAGTAGTCTTTCCGAGGGGGGTGGTTTTCCCCTCCACTTT.

This CDR3 reads CASSQDTEPGETQYF. CDR3 nucleotide sequence: TGTGCCAGCAGCCAAGATACAGAACCTGGGGAGACCCAGTACTTC. This chain uses TRBV3-1 (or the pseudogene TRBV3-2) with TRBJ2-5; D not certain. The CDR3 spans 15 residues. Germline V gene lookup returns CDR1 LGHDT and CDR2 YNNKEL (reference sequence). Trimming shortened V by 0 bases and J by 5 bases, and 13 bases separated the two germline ends.

The CDR3 loop is CASSVTGEIDEQYF. The CDR3 DNA follows: TGCGCCAGCAGCGTTACAGGGGAAATCGACGAGCAGTACTTC. This chain joins TRBV5-1 and TRBJ2-7; TRBD1 matches 7 bases. This CDR3 region has 14 residues. V lost 4 bases, J lost 5 bases, and 9 bases stayed unmatched. In germline, CDR1 is SGHRS, CDR2 YFSETQ. Full variable domain (outside the CDR3, taken from reference TRBV5-1 and TRBJ2-7): KAGVTQTPRYLIKTRGQQVTLSCSPISGHRSVSWYQQTPGQGLQFLFEYFSETQRNKGNFPGRFSGRQFSNSRSEMNVSTLELGDSALYLCASSVTGEIDEQYFGPGTRLTVT.

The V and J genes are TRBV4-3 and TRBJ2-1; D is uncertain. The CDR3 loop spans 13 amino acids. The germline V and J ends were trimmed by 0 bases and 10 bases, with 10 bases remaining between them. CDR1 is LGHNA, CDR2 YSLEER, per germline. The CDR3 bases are TGCGCCAGCAGCCAAGATCTTGAGCGAGAGCAGTTCTTC. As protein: CASSQDLEREQFF.

The CDR3 DNA reads as TGTGCCAGCAGCCAAGCGACAGCCCCGAACACTGAAGCTTTCTTT. Protein: CASSQATAPNTEAFF. The chain combines TRBV14 with TRBJ1-1, with D tentatively TRBD1 (5 bases). V gave up 1 base and J gave up 1 base, with 10 bases separating them. CDR3 length: 15 residues. CDR1 is SGHDN, CDR2 FVKESK, per germline.

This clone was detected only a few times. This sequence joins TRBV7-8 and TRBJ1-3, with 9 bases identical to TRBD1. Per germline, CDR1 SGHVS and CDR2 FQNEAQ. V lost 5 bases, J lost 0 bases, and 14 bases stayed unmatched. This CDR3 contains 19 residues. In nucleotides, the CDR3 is TGTGCCAGCAGCCCGCCACGCCGGACAGGGGCCCTCTCTGGAAACACCATATATTTT. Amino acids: CASSPPRRTGALSGNTIYF.

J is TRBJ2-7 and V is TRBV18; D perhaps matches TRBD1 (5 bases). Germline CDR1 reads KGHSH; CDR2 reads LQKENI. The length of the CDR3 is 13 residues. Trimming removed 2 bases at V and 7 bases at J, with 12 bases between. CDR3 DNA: TGTGCCAGCTCACCAGATCAGGGTCGGGAGCAGTACTTC. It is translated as CASSPDQGREQYF.

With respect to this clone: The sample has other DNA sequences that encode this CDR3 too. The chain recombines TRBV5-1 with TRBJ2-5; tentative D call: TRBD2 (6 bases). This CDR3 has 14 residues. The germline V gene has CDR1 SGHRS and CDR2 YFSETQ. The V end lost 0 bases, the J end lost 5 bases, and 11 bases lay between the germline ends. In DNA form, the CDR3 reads TGCGCCAGCAGCTTGGGGGAGGCTCGTGAGACCCAGTACTTC. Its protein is CASSLGEARETQYF. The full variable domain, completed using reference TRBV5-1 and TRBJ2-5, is KAGVTQTPRYLIKTRGQQVTLSCSPISGHRSVSWYQQTPGQGLQFLFEYFSETQRNKGNFPGRFSGRQFSNSRSEMNVSTLELGDSALYLCASSLGEARETQYFGPGTRLLVL.

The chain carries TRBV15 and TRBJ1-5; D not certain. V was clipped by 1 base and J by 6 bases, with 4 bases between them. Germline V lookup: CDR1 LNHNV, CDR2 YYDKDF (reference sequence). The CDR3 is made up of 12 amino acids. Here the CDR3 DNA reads TGTGCCACCAGCAGAGGGATTCAGCCCCAGCATTTT. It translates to CATSRGIQPQHF.

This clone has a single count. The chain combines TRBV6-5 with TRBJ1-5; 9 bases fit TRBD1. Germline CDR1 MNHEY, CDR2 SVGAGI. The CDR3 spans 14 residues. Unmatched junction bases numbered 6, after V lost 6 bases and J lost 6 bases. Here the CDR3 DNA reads TGTGCCAGCAGGGACAGGGGAAAAAGTCAGCCCCAGCATTTT. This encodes CASRDRGKSQPQHF.

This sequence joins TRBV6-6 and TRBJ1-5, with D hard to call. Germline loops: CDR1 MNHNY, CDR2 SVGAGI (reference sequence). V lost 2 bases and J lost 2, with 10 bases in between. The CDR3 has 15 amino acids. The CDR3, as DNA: TGTGCCAGCAGTTACGCGGGTCGGGGCAATCAGCCCCAGCATTTT. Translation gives CASSYAGRGNQPQHF.

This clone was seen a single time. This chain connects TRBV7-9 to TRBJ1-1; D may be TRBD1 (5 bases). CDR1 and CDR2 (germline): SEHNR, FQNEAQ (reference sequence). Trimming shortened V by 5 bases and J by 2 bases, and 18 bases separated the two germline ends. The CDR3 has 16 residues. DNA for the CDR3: TGTGCCAGCAGCCCCCCCCGGACACCCAAAAACACTGAAGCTTTCTTT. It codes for CASSPPRTPKNTEAFF.